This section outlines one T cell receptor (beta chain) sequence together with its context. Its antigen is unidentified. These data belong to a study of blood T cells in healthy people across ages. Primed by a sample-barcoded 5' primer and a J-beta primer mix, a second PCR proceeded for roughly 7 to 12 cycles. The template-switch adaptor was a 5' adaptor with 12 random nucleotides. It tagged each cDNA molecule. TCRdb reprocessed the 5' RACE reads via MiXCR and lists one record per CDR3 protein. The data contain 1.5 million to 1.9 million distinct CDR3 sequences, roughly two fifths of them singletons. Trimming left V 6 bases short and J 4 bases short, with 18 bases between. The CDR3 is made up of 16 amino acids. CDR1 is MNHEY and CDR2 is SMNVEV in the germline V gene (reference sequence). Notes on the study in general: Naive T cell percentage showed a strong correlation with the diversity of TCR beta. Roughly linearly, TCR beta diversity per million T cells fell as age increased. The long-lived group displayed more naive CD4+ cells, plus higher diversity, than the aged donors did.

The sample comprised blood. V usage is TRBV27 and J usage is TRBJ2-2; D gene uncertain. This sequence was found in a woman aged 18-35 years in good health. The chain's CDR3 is CASSLSFGGRTGELFF. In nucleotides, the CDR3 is TGTGCCAGCAGCCTATCTTTCGGTGGGCGCACCGGGGAGCTGTTTTTT.